This record concerns one T cell receptor beta chain sequence. These data belong to a study of blood T cell repertoires in COVID-19. About the research overall: COVID-19 samples collected from the United States, Italy and Spain covered acute and convalescent phases. PBMCs, B-cell-depleted T cells, or T cells provided the cDNA or gDNA that made up the material.

Authors' processing steps: Amplification with reference gene primers provided the estimates of nucleated cell counts. Sequencing was performed with immunoSEQ multiplex PCR; in TCRdb, only in-frame clones are kept and a portion is missing. The V and J calls and clone size were taken over from that table, and D and trimming were inferred from the DNA. The data contain about 27,000 clones, 90% to 95% of them seen just once; the ten biggest clones take up about 16%. V gave up 4 bases and J gave up 0 bases, with 3 bases separating them. From germline, CDR1 is MNHEY and CDR2 SMNVEV (reference sequence). CDR3 length equals 12 residues.

This receptor was obtained from a human donor with active COVID-19. The donor label of this sample is uncertain. The sequenced sample consisted of peripheral blood. The gene calls are TRBV27 and TRBJ2-5; D not certain. The CDR3 sequence is CASSSYQETQYF. The CDR3 DNA sequence: TGTGCCAGCAGTTCGTACCAAGAGACCCAGTACTTC.